This T cell receptor beta chain was sequenced during a study of T cells in localized non-small cell lung cancer. The CDR3 is made up of 17 amino acids. J lost 1 base, V lost 3 bases, and 9 bases had no gene match. In germline, CDR1 is LNHDA, CDR2 SQIVND (reference sequence). The study, taken as a whole, reports: Higher T cell density in the blood was associated with longer overall survival, whereas higher adjacent-lung clonality associated with shorter survival. As only one tumor region underwent sequencing, heterogeneity remains possible. The study detected a median roughly 61 of the top 100 tumor clones in adjacent lung. Uninvolved adjacent lung had more T cell clonality than any other tissue, topping tumor.

As for this clone: Its antigen remains unidentified.

Data came from immunoSEQ multiplex PCR; TCRdb stores just in-frame clones and leaves some out. The sample yields 25,000 to 30,000 clones, 80% to 90% seen once. The sample was peripheral blood, taken before any cancer treatment. This chain uses TRBV19 with TRBJ2-3; the match to TRBD1 covers 8 bases. This clonotype originated in a male donor at least 60 years old with stage I lung adenocarcinoma. The CDR3 coding sequence is TGTGCCAGTAGTATCTCATTCCCGGGACAGGGCACAGATACGCAGTATTTT. Translated: CASSISFPGQGTDTQYF.